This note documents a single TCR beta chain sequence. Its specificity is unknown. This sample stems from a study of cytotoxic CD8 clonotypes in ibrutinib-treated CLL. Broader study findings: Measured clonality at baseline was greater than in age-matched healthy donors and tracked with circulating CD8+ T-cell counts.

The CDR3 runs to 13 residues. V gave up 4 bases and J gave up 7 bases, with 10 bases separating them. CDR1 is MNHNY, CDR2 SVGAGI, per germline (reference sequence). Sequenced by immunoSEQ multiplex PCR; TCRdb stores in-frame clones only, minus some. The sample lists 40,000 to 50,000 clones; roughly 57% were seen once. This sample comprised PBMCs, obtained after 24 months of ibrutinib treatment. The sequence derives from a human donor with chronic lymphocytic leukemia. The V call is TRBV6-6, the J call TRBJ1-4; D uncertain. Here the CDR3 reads CASSSDLGEKLFF. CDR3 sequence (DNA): TGTGCCAGCAGTTCGGACCTTGGTGAAAAACTGTTTTTT.